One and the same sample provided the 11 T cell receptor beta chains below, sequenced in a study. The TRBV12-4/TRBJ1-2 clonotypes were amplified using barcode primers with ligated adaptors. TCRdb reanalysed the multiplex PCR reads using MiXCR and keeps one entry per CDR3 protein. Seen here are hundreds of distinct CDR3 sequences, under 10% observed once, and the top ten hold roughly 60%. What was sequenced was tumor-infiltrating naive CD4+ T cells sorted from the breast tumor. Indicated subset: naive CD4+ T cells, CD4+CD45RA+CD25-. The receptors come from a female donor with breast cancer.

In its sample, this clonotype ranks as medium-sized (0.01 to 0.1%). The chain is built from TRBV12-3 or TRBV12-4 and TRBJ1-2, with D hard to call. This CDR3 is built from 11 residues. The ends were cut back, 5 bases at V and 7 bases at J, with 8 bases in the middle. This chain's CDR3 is CASSGRAGYTF. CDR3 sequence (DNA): TGTGCCAGCAGTGGGAGGGCTGGCTACACCTTC.

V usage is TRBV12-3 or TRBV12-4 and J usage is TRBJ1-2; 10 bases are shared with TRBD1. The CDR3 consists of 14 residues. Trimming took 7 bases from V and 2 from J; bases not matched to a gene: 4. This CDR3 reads CASTRGQGNYGYTF. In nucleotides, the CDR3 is TGTGCCAGCACCAGGGGACAGGGGAACTATGGCTACACCTTC.

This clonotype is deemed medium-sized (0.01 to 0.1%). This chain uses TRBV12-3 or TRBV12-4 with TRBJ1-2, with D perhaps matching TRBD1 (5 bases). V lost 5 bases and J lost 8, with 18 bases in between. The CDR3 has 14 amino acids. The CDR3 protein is CASSAREGPWGYTF. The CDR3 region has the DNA TGTGCCAGCAGTGCCAGGGAGGGCCCTTGGGGCTACACCTTC.

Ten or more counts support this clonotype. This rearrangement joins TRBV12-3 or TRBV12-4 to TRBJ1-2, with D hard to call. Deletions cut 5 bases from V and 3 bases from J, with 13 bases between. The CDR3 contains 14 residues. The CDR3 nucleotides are TGTGCCAGCAGTAAATCCGACGGGGACTATGGCTACACCTTC. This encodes CASSKSDGDYGYTF.

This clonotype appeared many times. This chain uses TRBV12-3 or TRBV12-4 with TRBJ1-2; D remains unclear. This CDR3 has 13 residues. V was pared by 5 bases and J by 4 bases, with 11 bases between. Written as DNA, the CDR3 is TGTGCCAGCAGTAAAGGGATTCTCTATGGCTACACCTTC. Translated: CASSKGILYGYTF.

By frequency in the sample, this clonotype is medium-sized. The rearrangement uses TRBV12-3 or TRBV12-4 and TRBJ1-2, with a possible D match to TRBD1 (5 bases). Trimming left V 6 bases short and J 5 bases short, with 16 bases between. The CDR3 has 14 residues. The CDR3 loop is CASRDTGLVYGYTF. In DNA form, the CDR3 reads TGTGCCAGCAGGGATACGGGACTGGTATATGGCTACACCTTC.

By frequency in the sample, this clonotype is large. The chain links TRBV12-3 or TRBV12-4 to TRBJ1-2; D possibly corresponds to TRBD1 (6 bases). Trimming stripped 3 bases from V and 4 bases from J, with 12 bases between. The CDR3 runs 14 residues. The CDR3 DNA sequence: TGTGCCAGCAGTTTTCAGGGGCAACCCTATGGCTACACCTTC. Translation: CASSFQGQPYGYTF.

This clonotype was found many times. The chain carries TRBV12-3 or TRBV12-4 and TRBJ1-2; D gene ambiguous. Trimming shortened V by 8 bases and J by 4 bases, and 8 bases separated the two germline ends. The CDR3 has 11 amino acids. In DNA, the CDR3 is TGTGCCAGCGGGTCGACCTATGGCTACACCTTC. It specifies CASGSTYGYTF.

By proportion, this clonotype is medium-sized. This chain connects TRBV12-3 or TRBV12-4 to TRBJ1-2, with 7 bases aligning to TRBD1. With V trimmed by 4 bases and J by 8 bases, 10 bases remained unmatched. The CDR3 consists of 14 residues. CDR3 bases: TGTGCCAGCAGTTCGGACAGGTCTTCGGAGGGCTACACCTTC. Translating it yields CASSSDRSSEGYTF.

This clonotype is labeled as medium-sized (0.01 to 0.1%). Here the CDR3 reads CASSRDELGGYTF. Here the CDR3 DNA reads TGTGCCAGCAGCCGCGACGAGTTGGGCGGCTACACCTTC. The chain links TRBV12-3 or TRBV12-4 to TRBJ1-2; no clear D. The ends were cut back, 6 bases at V and 8 bases at J, with 16 bases in the middle. The CDR3 has 13 residues.

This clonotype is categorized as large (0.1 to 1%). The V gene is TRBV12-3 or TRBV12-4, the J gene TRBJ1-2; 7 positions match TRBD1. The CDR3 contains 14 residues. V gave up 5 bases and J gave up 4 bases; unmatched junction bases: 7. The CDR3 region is CASSKSTGSYGYTF. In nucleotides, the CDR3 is TGTGCCAGCAGTAAATCGACAGGGAGCTATGGCTACACCTTC.